A selection of T cell receptor beta chains follows, all from one sample in a study of T cells after yellow fever vaccination. TCRdb used MiXCR to reprocess the 5' RACE reads, holding one entry per CDR3 protein. The table includes about 63,000 distinct CDR3 sequences, about 7% detected once. The sequencing used CD8+ T cells sorted from PBMCs, collected 15 days after the yellow fever booster vaccination. Source of these receptors: a man aged 25-45 years who received the YFV17D yellow fever vaccine. CDR3s include the opening cysteine and the closing phenylalanine or tryptophan. The D gene is left open where the match is weak. A clone size is listed for some rows: how often the clone was seen (once, few, many), or a class if it is expanded.

d_call: NA; clone_size: many; v_call: TRBV29-1; j_call: TRBJ2-2; cdr3_aa: CSVAEIWRNTGELFF; cdr3_nt: TGCAGCGTTGCCGAGATATGGAGAAACACCGGGGAGCTGTTTTTT
d_call: NA; clone_size: many; v_call: TRBV11-2; j_call: TRBJ2-5; cdr3_aa: CASSSDTGLQETQYF; cdr3_nt: TGTGCCAGCAGCAGCGACACAGGTTTACAAGAGACCCAGTACTTC
d_call: TRBD1; clone_size: many; v_call: TRBV7-9; j_call: TRBJ2-7; cdr3_aa: CASSWDRVSSYEQYF; cdr3_nt: TGTGCCAGCAGCTGGGACAGGGTTAGCTCCTACGAGCAGTACTTC
d_call: NA; clone_size: many; v_call: TRBV10-3; j_call: TRBJ1-2; cdr3_aa: CAISEDTATLYGYTF; cdr3_nt: TGTGCCATCAGTGAGGATACCGCCACTCTCTATGGCTACACCTTC
d_call: NA; clone_size: many; v_call: TRBV6-5; j_call: TRBJ2-7; cdr3_aa: CASSYPFTGVTYEQYF; cdr3_nt: TGTGCCAGCAGTTACCCATTTACGGGAGTGACCTACGAGCAGTACTTC
d_call: NA; clone_size: NA; v_call: TRBV15; j_call: TRBJ2-7; cdr3_aa: CATSRVPDYEQYF; cdr3_nt: TGTGCCACCAGCAGGGTCCCGGACTACGAGCAGTACTTC
d_call: TRBD2; clone_size: many; v_call: TRBV7-8; j_call: TRBJ2-7; cdr3_aa: CASSGGLAAVEQYF; cdr3_nt: TGTGCCAGCAGCGGCGGACTAGCGGCCGTCGAGCAGTACTTC
d_call: TRBD2; clone_size: many; v_call: TRBV20-1; j_call: TRBJ2-2; cdr3_aa: CSARGTSGDTGELFF; cdr3_nt: TGCAGTGCTAGAGGGACTAGCGGGGACACCGGGGAGCTGTTTTTT
d_call: NA; clone_size: many; v_call: TRBV5-8; j_call: TRBJ2-1; cdr3_aa: CASSLGVGSPYNEQFF; cdr3_nt: TGTGCCAGCAGCTTGGGTGTCGGGAGTCCCTACAATGAGCAGTTCTTC
d_call: NA; clone_size: many; v_call: TRBV7-3; j_call: TRBJ2-1; cdr3_aa: CASSRGTSSYNEQFF; cdr3_nt: TGTGCCAGCAGTCGCGGGACTTCGTCGTACAATGAGCAGTTCTTC
d_call: TRBD1; clone_size: many; v_call: TRBV16; j_call: TRBJ1-5; cdr3_aa: CASSQPDRGHDQPQHF; cdr3_nt: TGTGCCAGCAGCCAACCCGACAGGGGGCATGATCAGCCCCAGCATTTT
d_call: TRBD2; clone_size: many; v_call: TRBV27; j_call: TRBJ2-5; cdr3_aa: CASSIIAGQETQYF; cdr3_nt: TGTGCCAGCAGTATTATAGCGGGACAAGAGACCCAGTACTTC
d_call: NA; clone_size: NA; v_call: TRBV7-7; j_call: TRBJ2-5; cdr3_aa: CASSLGLLRQETQYF; cdr3_nt: TGTGCTAGCAGCCTGGGACTTCTACGCCAAGAGACCCAGTACTTC
d_call: NA; clone_size: many; v_call: TRBV29-1; j_call: TRBJ2-3; cdr3_aa: CSIPSGPADTQYF; cdr3_nt: TGCAGCATCCCCTCCGGGCCCGCAGATACGCAGTATTTT
d_call: NA; clone_size: many; v_call: TRBV30; j_call: TRBJ1-6; cdr3_aa: CAWSVQGGNSPLHF; cdr3_nt: TGTGCCTGGAGTGTACAGGGAGGTAATTCACCCCTCCACTTT
d_call: TRBD2; clone_size: few; v_call: TRBV28; j_call: TRBJ2-7; cdr3_aa: CASSLWTSGYEQYF; cdr3_nt: TGTGCCAGCAGTTTATGGACTAGCGGCTACGAGCAGTACTTC
d_call: NA; clone_size: many; v_call: TRBV27; j_call: TRBJ2-3; cdr3_aa: CASRALGISTDTQYF; cdr3_nt: TGTGCCAGCAGGGCTCTGGGTATTAGCACAGATACGCAGTATTTT
d_call: NA; clone_size: many; v_call: TRBV12-3/TRBV12-4; j_call: TRBJ2-1; cdr3_aa: CASSFLVDNEQFF; cdr3_nt: TGTGCCAGCAGTTTTTTAGTGGACAATGAGCAGTTCTTC
d_call: TRBD2; clone_size: many; v_call: TRBV4-2; j_call: TRBJ2-7; cdr3_aa: CASSQDSLAGGMSYEQYF; cdr3_nt: TGTGCCAGCAGCCAAGATAGCCTAGCGGGAGGAATGTCCTACGAGCAGTACTTC
d_call: NA; clone_size: many; v_call: TRBV7-8; j_call: TRBJ2-7; cdr3_aa: CASSLGQGLHEQYF; cdr3_nt: TGTGCCAGCAGCTTGGGCCAGGGATTACACGAGCAGTACTTC
d_call: NA; clone_size: many; v_call: TRBV6-2/TRBV6-3; j_call: TRBJ2-3; cdr3_aa: CASSYKEGNRDTQYF; cdr3_nt: TGTGCCAGCAGTTACAAAGAGGGAAACCGAGATACGCAGTATTTT
d_call: NA; clone_size: many; v_call: TRBV20-1; j_call: TRBJ2-7; cdr3_aa: CSARDGGKSTYEQYF; cdr3_nt: TGCAGTGCTAGAGATGGAGGGAAGTCGACCTACGAGCAGTACTTC
d_call: NA; clone_size: many; v_call: TRBV7-2; j_call: TRBJ2-3; cdr3_aa: CASSWWGGTDTQYF; cdr3_nt: TGTGCCAGCAGCTGGTGGGGGGGCACAGATACGCAGTATTTT
d_call: NA; clone_size: NA; v_call: TRBV3-1; j_call: TRBJ2-7; cdr3_aa: CACSQALDRASGTSYEQYF; cdr3_nt: TGTGCCTGCAGCCAAGCCCTGGACAGGGCTAGCGGAACCTCCTACGAGCAGTACTTC
d_call: TRBD2; clone_size: many; v_call: TRBV20-1; j_call: TRBJ2-1; cdr3_aa: CSARPASGSWYEQFF; cdr3_nt: TGCAGTGCTAGACCTGCTAGCGGGAGTTGGTATGAGCAGTTCTTC
d_call: NA; clone_size: many; v_call: TRBV15; j_call: TRBJ1-4; cdr3_aa: CATSRPGGKPPTNEKLFF; cdr3_nt: TGTGCCACCAGCAGACCCGGAGGGAAACCCCCTACTAATGAAAAACTGTTTTTT